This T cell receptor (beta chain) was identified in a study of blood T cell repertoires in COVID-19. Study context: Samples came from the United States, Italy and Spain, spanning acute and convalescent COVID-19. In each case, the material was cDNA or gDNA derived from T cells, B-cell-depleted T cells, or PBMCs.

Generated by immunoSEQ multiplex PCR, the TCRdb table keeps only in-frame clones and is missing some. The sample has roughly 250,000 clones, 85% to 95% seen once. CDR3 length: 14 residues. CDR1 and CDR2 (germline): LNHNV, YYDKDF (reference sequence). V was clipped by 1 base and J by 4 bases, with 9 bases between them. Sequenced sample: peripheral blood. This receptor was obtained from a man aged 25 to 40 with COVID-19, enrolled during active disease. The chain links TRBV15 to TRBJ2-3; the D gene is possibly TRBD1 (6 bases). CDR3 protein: CATSRAQGSDTQYF. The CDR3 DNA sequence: TGTGCCACCAGCAGAGCGCAGGGGTCAGATACGCAGTATTTT.